This entry features one T cell receptor beta chain sequence. As originally analysed: Reference gene primer amplification in the assay estimated nucleated cell counts. The repertoire was sequenced with immunoSEQ multiplex PCR; TCRdb's copy has only in-frame clones and lacks some. V, J and clone size reflect that table, while D and trimming were determined from the DNA. The table lists 200,000 to 300,000 clones, 80% to 90% of them singletons. These data belong to a study of blood T cell repertoires in COVID-19. Study details: T cells, B-cell-depleted T cells, or PBMCs provided the cDNA or gDNA that served as material.

The CDR3 covers 15 residues. Looked up from germline, CDR1 is SGHNT and CDR2 is YENEEA. V dropped 4 bases and J dropped 1 base, with 11 bases sitting between them. Sequencing used PBMCs or T cells enriched from blood (not recorded which). The V call is TRBV11-3, the J call TRBJ2-1; D may be TRBD2 (6 bases). The receptor's source is a woman in her 30s who had recovered from COVID-19. This CDR3 reads CASSSSRGSYNEQFF. The CDR3 DNA is TGTGCCAGCAGCTCAAGCCGGGGGTCCTACAATGAGCAGTTCTTC.